These T cell receptor beta chains were read from a single sample in a study of early T cells in non-severe SARS-CoV-2 infection. TCRdb used MiXCR to reprocess the 5' RACE reads, holding one entry per CDR3 protein. The data contain 45,000 to 70,000 distinct CDR3 sequences, roughly 6.8% of them seen just once; the ten biggest clones take up approximately 4.1%. The material sequenced was whole blood. These receptors were obtained from an adult who was a healthcare worker with PCR-confirmed SARS-CoV-2 infection or an uninfected control (not recorded which). The CDR3 runs from the conserved cysteine through the conserved F or W. D genes are given only for firm matches. The size of a clone is reported for some rows only, either as once, few or many, or as a class for expanded clones.

cdr3_nt: TGCAGTGCCACTCCCGGGACAACCAACACCGGGGAGCTGTTTTTT
cdr3_aa: CSATPGTTNTGELFF
d_call: -
clone_size: many
v_call: TRBV20-1
j_call: TRBJ2-2

cdr3_nt: TGTGCCAGTACCCCGGACGGGATTAAGCAAGAGACCCAGTACTTC
cdr3_aa: CASTPDGIKQETQYF
d_call: -
clone_size: many
v_call: TRBV19
j_call: TRBJ2-5

cdr3_nt: TGCAGTGCTACCGGGACAGAAATCAATCAGCCCCAGCATTTT
cdr3_aa: CSATGTEINQPQHF
d_call: TRBD1
clone_size: many
v_call: TRBV20-1
j_call: TRBJ1-5

cdr3_nt: TGCGCCAGCAGCCAGGGACAGTACAATGAGCAGTTCTTC
cdr3_aa: CASSQGQYNEQFF
d_call: TRBD1
clone_size: few
v_call: TRBV4-3
j_call: TRBJ2-1

cdr3_nt: TGTGCCAGCAGCCAAGTTACTGGACAGAACACTGAAGCTTTCTTT
cdr3_aa: CASSQVTGQNTEAFF
d_call: -
clone_size: many
v_call: TRBV4-2
j_call: TRBJ1-1

cdr3_nt: TGTGCCAGCAGCAGACCTAGCGGGGGGGTTGGTGAGCAGTTCTTC
cdr3_aa: CASSRPSGGVGEQFF
d_call: TRBD2
clone_size: many
v_call: TRBV6-2/TRBV6-3
j_call: TRBJ2-1

cdr3_nt: TGTGCCAGCAGGCCCGTAGGGGCTCAGCCCCAGCATTTT
cdr3_aa: CASRPVGAQPQHF
d_call: -
clone_size: -
v_call: TRBV6-2/TRBV6-3
j_call: TRBJ1-5

cdr3_nt: TGTGCCAGCAGACTAGCTAGCACAGATACGCAGTATTTT
cdr3_aa: CASRLASTDTQYF
d_call: -
clone_size: -
v_call: TRBV3-1
j_call: TRBJ2-3

cdr3_nt: TGTGCCAGCAGCCTCCTACCACCGGGACAGGGACACTCTGGGGCCAACGTCCTGACTTTC
cdr3_aa: CASSLLPPGQGHSGANVLTF
d_call: TRBD1
clone_size: -
v_call: TRBV5-5
j_call: TRBJ2-6

cdr3_nt: TGTGCCAGTAGTAGGGGGGAGGGTGGTGGTGAGCAGTTCTTC
cdr3_aa: CASSRGEGGGEQFF
d_call: TRBD2
clone_size: few
v_call: TRBV19
j_call: TRBJ2-1

cdr3_nt: TGTGCCAGCAGTTTAGCGGGGGGCTACGAGCAGTACTTC
cdr3_aa: CASSLAGGYEQYF
d_call: TRBD2
clone_size: many
v_call: TRBV27
j_call: TRBJ2-7

cdr3_nt: TGTGCCAGCAGCATCTCCGGTGGGCAGGCAAGAGATACGCAGTATTTT
cdr3_aa: CASSISGGQARDTQYF
d_call: -
clone_size: many
v_call: TRBV7-2
j_call: TRBJ2-3

cdr3_nt: TGTGCCAGCAGGGGACAGCAAACCTACGAGCAGTACTTC
cdr3_aa: CASRGQQTYEQYF
d_call: TRBD1
clone_size: -
v_call: TRBV6-5
j_call: TRBJ2-7

cdr3_nt: TGTGCCAGCAGTTTAAGCATGGATCAGCCCCAGCATTTT
cdr3_aa: CASSLSMDQPQHF
d_call: -
clone_size: -
v_call: TRBV12-3/TRBV12-4
j_call: TRBJ1-5

cdr3_nt: TGTGCCAGCACACAGGACAGGGCTGTCGCTTTCTTT
cdr3_aa: CASTQDRAVAFF
d_call: TRBD1
clone_size: many
v_call: TRBV11-2
j_call: TRBJ1-1

cdr3_nt: TGTGCCAGCAGTTACGTGCAGGGGGGAACTGAAGCTTTCTTT
cdr3_aa: CASSYVQGGTEAFF
d_call: TRBD1
clone_size: few
v_call: TRBV6-2/TRBV6-3
j_call: TRBJ1-1

cdr3_nt: TGTGCCATCAGTGACAGAGGGCCTGAAAAACTGTTTTTT
cdr3_aa: CAISDRGPEKLFF
d_call: -
clone_size: -
v_call: TRBV10-3
j_call: TRBJ1-4

cdr3_nt: TGCAGTGCCCAAGAAGGTCGAAGGGCCAAAAACATTCAGTACTTC
cdr3_aa: CSAQEGRRAKNIQYF
d_call: -
clone_size: few
v_call: TRBV20-1
j_call: TRBJ2-4

cdr3_nt: TGTGCCAGCAGTAGGACGGAAAACACTGAAGCTTTCTTT
cdr3_aa: CASSRTENTEAFF
d_call: -
clone_size: many
v_call: TRBV6-6
j_call: TRBJ1-1

cdr3_nt: TGTGCCAGCTCACCCCGGACTAGCGGGATGGATCGAAGTGAGACCCAGTACTTC
cdr3_aa: CASSPRTSGMDRSETQYF
d_call: TRBD2
clone_size: many
v_call: TRBV18
j_call: TRBJ2-5

cdr3_nt: TGTGCCAGCAGTTTTGGCGGGACAGGGAAGCGTGAGCAGTTCTTC
cdr3_aa: CASSFGGTGKREQFF
d_call: TRBD1
clone_size: many
v_call: TRBV28
j_call: TRBJ2-1

cdr3_nt: TGTGCCAGCAGTTTTGGATCGACAGGAATCTACGAGCAGTACTTC
cdr3_aa: CASSFGSTGIYEQYF
d_call: -
clone_size: few
v_call: TRBV12-3/TRBV12-4
j_call: TRBJ2-7

cdr3_nt: TGTGCCAGCAGATCACTAGCGGGGGACATCCGCTCCTACAATGAGCAGTTCTTC
cdr3_aa: CASRSLAGDIRSYNEQFF
d_call: TRBD2
clone_size: few
v_call: TRBV6-2/TRBV6-3
j_call: TRBJ2-1

cdr3_nt: TGTGCCAGCAGTTACTCGGTTGAATCCGGGACAGGGGGCTACGAGCAGTACTTC
cdr3_aa: CASSYSVESGTGGYEQYF
d_call: TRBD1
clone_size: many
v_call: TRBV6-6
j_call: TRBJ2-7

cdr3_nt: TGTGCCTGGTCGGCAGGCAGGAACACTGAAGCTTTCTTT
cdr3_aa: CAWSAGRNTEAFF
d_call: -
clone_size: many
v_call: TRBV30
j_call: TRBJ1-1

cdr3_nt: TGCGCCAGAGAATTGGACAGGGGGCTTTGGGAGCAGTACTTC
cdr3_aa: CARELDRGLWEQYF
d_call: TRBD1
clone_size: many
v_call: TRBV10-1
j_call: TRBJ2-7

cdr3_nt: TGTGCCAGCTCACCCGGGACGAGCAATCAGCCCCAGCATTTT
cdr3_aa: CASSPGTSNQPQHF
d_call: -
clone_size: -
v_call: TRBV18
j_call: TRBJ1-5

cdr3_nt: TGCGCCAGCAGCCAAGATCGGCCCGGGATCGAAAAACTGTTTTTT
cdr3_aa: CASSQDRPGIEKLFF
d_call: -
clone_size: few
v_call: TRBV4-3
j_call: TRBJ1-4

cdr3_nt: TGTGCCAGCAGCTTAAGGCGAGGGGTCACGGTGAACACTGAAGCTTTCTTT
cdr3_aa: CASSLRRGVTVNTEAFF
d_call: -
clone_size: many
v_call: TRBV7-6
j_call: TRBJ1-1

cdr3_nt: TGCGCCAGCAGCTGGGCGCCGGACATTGGAGAGACCCAGTACTTC
cdr3_aa: CASSWAPDIGETQYF
d_call: -
clone_size: few
v_call: TRBV5-1
j_call: TRBJ2-5

cdr3_nt: TGCAGTGCTAGTATCGGGCAAGAGACCCAGTACTTC
cdr3_aa: CSASIGQETQYF
d_call: -
clone_size: -
v_call: TRBV20-1
j_call: TRBJ2-5

cdr3_nt: TGTGCCAGCAGCTTAGGGACTAGCTTCGCAGATACGCAGTATTTT
cdr3_aa: CASSLGTSFADTQYF
d_call: TRBD2
clone_size: many
v_call: TRBV7-6
j_call: TRBJ2-3

cdr3_nt: TGCAGTGCTAGGGGACAGGTCAACGAGCAGTACTTC
cdr3_aa: CSARGQVNEQYF
d_call: TRBD1
clone_size: many
v_call: TRBV20-1
j_call: TRBJ2-7

cdr3_nt: TGCAGTGCTATAATGGCAGCAAACTATGGCTACACCTTC
cdr3_aa: CSAIMAANYGYTF
d_call: -
clone_size: few
v_call: TRBV20-1
j_call: TRBJ1-2

cdr3_nt: TGCGCCAGCAGCCAACCTGGCTGGGAATACGAGCAGTACTTC
cdr3_aa: CASSQPGWEYEQYF
d_call: -
clone_size: many
v_call: TRBV4-1
j_call: TRBJ2-7

cdr3_nt: TGTGCCAGCAGTTTTTCGGCCGCAAACACCGGGGAGCTGTTTTTT
cdr3_aa: CASSFSAANTGELFF
d_call: -
clone_size: many
v_call: TRBV12-3/TRBV12-4
j_call: TRBJ2-2

cdr3_nt: TGTGCCAGCAGCTTGAGGGTGTTAGACCAAGAGACCCAGTACTTC
cdr3_aa: CASSLRVLDQETQYF
d_call: -
clone_size: many
v_call: TRBV13
j_call: TRBJ2-5

cdr3_nt: TGTGCCAGCAGACGCGGACTCACAGATACGCAGTATTTT
cdr3_aa: CASRRGLTDTQYF
d_call: -
clone_size: many
v_call: TRBV7-2
j_call: TRBJ2-3

cdr3_nt: TGTGCCAGCAGCTTCGGCGGGGGCTCCTACAATGAGCAGTTCTTC
cdr3_aa: CASSFGGGSYNEQFF
d_call: TRBD2
clone_size: few
v_call: TRBV7-2
j_call: TRBJ2-1

cdr3_nt: TGTGCCAGCAGTTCTACCGGGACAGGGGGCCAAGAGACCCAGTACTTC
cdr3_aa: CASSSTGTGGQETQYF
d_call: TRBD1
clone_size: few
v_call: TRBV28
j_call: TRBJ2-5

cdr3_nt: TGTGCCAGTAGTATCAGGGCCTCCTCCTACAATGAGCAGTTCTTC
cdr3_aa: CASSIRASSYNEQFF
d_call: -
clone_size: many
v_call: TRBV19
j_call: TRBJ2-1

cdr3_nt: TGTGCCAGCAGCCATTTACAGCCCCAGCATTTT
cdr3_aa: CASSHLQPQHF
d_call: -
clone_size: many
v_call: TRBV7-3
j_call: TRBJ1-5

cdr3_nt: TGTGCCAGCAGGGGAACCCCCACAGATACGCAGTATTTT
cdr3_aa: CASRGTPTDTQYF
d_call: -
clone_size: -
v_call: TRBV6-1
j_call: TRBJ2-3

cdr3_nt: TGTGCCAGCAGCTTGGGGAGCAACTATGGCTACACCTTC
cdr3_aa: CASSLGSNYGYTF
d_call: -
clone_size: many
v_call: TRBV11-2
j_call: TRBJ1-2

cdr3_nt: TGTGCCAGCAGCTTCTTGGCGGGGGTTTCGGACAATGAGCAGTTCTTC
cdr3_aa: CASSFLAGVSDNEQFF
d_call: TRBD2
clone_size: many
v_call: TRBV7-9
j_call: TRBJ2-1

cdr3_nt: TGTGCCAGCAGTTACTCGCCCCAGATCAGCACAGATACGCAGTATTTT
cdr3_aa: CASSYSPQISTDTQYF
d_call: -
clone_size: many
v_call: TRBV6-2/TRBV6-3
j_call: TRBJ2-3